What follows is one T cell receptor beta chain and its context. Its antigen is unknown. The input lacks base qualities; no much larger clone sits a single base away. The sample belongs to a study of blood T cell repertoires in COVID-19 (dated by TCRdb to the early 2020s). Some background on the complete study: The collaborator samples originated in the United States, Italy and Spain and spanned the acute and convalescent phases of COVID-19. The material from the prospective study consisted of cDNA or gDNA derived from T cells, B-cell-depleted T cells, or PBMCs. Deeply sampled blood TCRbeta repertoires from subjects exposed to, actively infected with, or recovered from COVID-19 were included in the dataset. The repertoires were made available in a free public database intended to serve as a resource for research on the immune response to SARS-CoV-2. Samples came from the ongoing ImmuneRACE study (first 160 participants) plus 1,254 subjects from 6 global collaborators. Sample metadata almost always included a de-identified subject ID, COVID-19 status, age in years and sex. HLA class I and class II types, where available, came from metadata supplied by the sample provider rather than from assay-based typing. The study at large found these results: How much clinical and demographic metadata was included differed by source and by participant, and the metadata was provided uncurated.

TCRbeta CDR3 regions were amplified from genomic DNA using the immunoSEQ Assay, a bias-controlled multiplex PCR. As for the original processing: The number of nucleated cells in each sample was estimated from the amplification of reference gene primers within the assay. To quantify the absolute abundance of each unique TCRbeta CDR3 rearrangement, sequence reads were collapsed and filtered. For each sample, productive Simpson clonality was calculated as the square root of Simpson's diversity index over productive rearrangements. TCRdb took this table from immuneACCESS and kept in-frame rearrangements with V and J called. Such tables lack part of the clones; where checked against another copy, unresolved V genes explain under half of the gap, and the rest is unexplained. The V and J calls and the clone size are those of that table, but D and trimming were determined from the DNA. The sample contains roughly 200,000 clones, about 87% of them found a single time. Clones ranked in the top ten supply around 2.7% of the sample.

Participants in the prospective study were aged roughly 18 to 100 years, lived in over 20 United States geographic areas, and enrolled through a virtual design. In the prospective study, cohorts were assigned on the basis of participant-reported clinical history obtained from a screening survey and a study questionnaire. Recovered participants in ImmuneRACE Cohort 3 were defined as having two consecutive negative NP/OP PCR tests, clearance from a healthcare professional, or resolution of symptoms. In the prospective study, whole blood, serum and a nasopharyngeal or oropharyngeal swab were collected from each participant by mobile phlebotomists. Participants in the prospective study had the option to provide additional blood draws and questionnaires over a roughly 2-month period. Blood samples from the prospective study were shipped frozen or at room temperature prior to DNA extraction. CDR1 and CDR2 are read off the germline V gene (reference sequence) as LGHDT and YNNKEL. V drops 4 bases and J drops 1 base, leaving 7 bases in between. Its CDR3 holds 13 amino acids, cysteine through phenylalanine. The kept DNA is CDR3 alone, 39 bases in frame from the first base.

Sequenced material: PBMCs or T cells enriched from blood (not recorded which). This clonotype was obtained from a woman in her 30s who had recovered from COVID-19. The chain is assembled from TRBV3-1 (or the pseudogene TRBV3-2) and TRBJ1-2, with the D gene call left open. CDR3 protein: CASSLTSNYGYTF. The DNA sequence is given as TGTGCCAGCAGCCTAACAAGTAACTATGGCTACACCTTC.